This is a list of T cell receptor beta chains from one sample in a study of post-analysis software for immune sequencing data. In TCRdb, the PCR reads were re-called with MiXCR into one record per CDR3 protein. The data show under 200,000 distinct CDR3 sequences, 29% seen once. Specimen: blood. The receptors were gathered from a girl younger than 18 with multiple sclerosis. The CDR3 runs from the conserved cysteine through the conserved F or W. A D gene is named only where the DNA matches it firmly. Size is omitted from some rows. Given values are once, few, many or a class for expanded clones.

d_call,v_call,j_call,clone_size,cdr3_nt,cdr3_aa
-,TRBV20-1,TRBJ2-5,many,TGCAGTGCAACCGGGGCCCAAGAGACCCAGTACTTC,CSATGAQETQYF
-,TRBV14,TRBJ1-1,-,TGTGCCAGCAGCCAACCCGGCAGTAAAGCTTTCTTT,CASSQPGSKAFF
TRBD1,TRBV10-3,TRBJ2-5,many,TGTGCCATCAGTGAGTCTGGGACAGGGGTAGAGGAGACCCAGTACTTC,CAISESGTGVEETQYF
TRBD1,TRBV30,TRBJ1-5,-,TGTGCCTGGAGTCGGACAGGAAGCAATCAGCCCCAGCATTTT,CAWSRTGSNQPQHF
TRBD1,TRBV5-1,TRBJ1-4,few,TGCGCCAGCAGCTTGAGGGGACAGGGTAATGAAAAACTGTTTTTT,CASSLRGQGNEKLFF
TRBD2,TRBV7-9,TRBJ2-7,many,TGTGCCAGCAGCTCCCGGACTAGCGACCGCTACGAGCAGTACTTC,CASSSRTSDRYEQYF
-,TRBV7-9,TRBJ2-7,-,TGTGTCAGCAGCTTAGCGTTAGGGGACGAGCAGTACTTC,CVSSLALGDEQYF
TRBD1,TRBV5-1,TRBJ1-2,-,TGCGCCAGCTCGAAGCCCGGGACAGGGGTCTATGGCTACACCTTC,CASSKPGTGVYGYTF
-,TRBV5-6,TRBJ2-1,few,TGTGCCAGCAGCTTCGGGGGTGGATACAATGAGCAGTTCTTC,CASSFGGGYNEQFF
TRBD2,TRBV4-2,TRBJ2-1,few,TGTGCCAGCAGCCAAGCTAGCGGCTCCTACAATGAGCAGTTCTTC,CASSQASGSYNEQFF
-,TRBV29-1,TRBJ1-2,many,TGCAGCTTTCAAGGGGACTATGGCTACACCTTC,CSFQGDYGYTF
-,TRBV4-1,TRBJ2-7,-,TGCGCCGGCAGCCAAGATATATTGGGACGCTGGTGGGACTACGAGCAGTACTTC,CAGSQDILGRWWDYEQYF
-,TRBV12-5,TRBJ1-6,few,TGTGCTAGTGGTTTCCACGAAGGGAAAGCGGCGCCCCCCCTCCACTTT,CASGFHEGKAAPPLHF
-,TRBV12-5,TRBJ1-2,once,TGTGCTAGTGGTTTGGCTCCACAAGGTAGGGGCCGTGTTGGCTACACCTTC,CASGLAPQGRGRVGYTF
-,TRBV20-1,TRBJ1-5,many,TGCAGTGCTAGAGATCCGCGGGTGGGAGGCAATCAGCCCCAGCATTTT,CSARDPRVGGNQPQHF
-,TRBV27,TRBJ1-6,-,TGTGCCAGCAGTCGTCAGATGCCAGACCCTAATTCACCCCTCCACTTT,CASSRQMPDPNSPLHF
-,TRBV7-8,TRBJ2-5,many,TGTGCCAGCAGCTTAGTAGGCGTACAAGAGACCCAGTACTTC,CASSLVGVQETQYF
-,TRBV5-1,TRBJ1-5,-,TGCGCCAGCAGCCCCACCGGACAGATTAGCAATCAGCCCCAGCATTTT,CASSPTGQISNQPQHF
TRBD2,TRBV12-3/TRBV12-4,TRBJ2-1,many,TGTGCCAGCAGTTTCCGTAGACTAGCGGTCTCCTACAATGAGCAGTTCTTC,CASSFRRLAVSYNEQFF
-,TRBV27,TRBJ2-1,few,TGTGCCAGCAGTTTAAGTACAGGGCCTTGGTATGAGCAGTTCTTC,CASSLSTGPWYEQFF
TRBD1,TRBV19,TRBJ2-1,-,TGCGCCAGTAGTCCACTACAGGGGACGAATGAGCAGTTCTTC,CASSPLQGTNEQFF
TRBD1,TRBV5-5,TRBJ1-6,once,TGTGCCAGCAGCTCCCGGACAGGGTGTTCACCCCTCCACTTT,CASSSRTGCSPLHF
-,TRBV5-1,TRBJ1-1,few,TGCGCCAGCAGCCTACTGCTTGAGACCGAAGCTTTCTTT,CASSLLLETEAFF
-,TRBV6-5,TRBJ1-6,-,TGTGCCAGCAGTACGGATACCCAGCCCCGCAATTCACCCCTCCACTTT,CASSTDTQPRNSPLHF
-,TRBV7-9,TRBJ2-1,-,TGTGCCAGCACCACCTCGACACGCTCCTACAATGAGCAGTTCTTC,CASTTSTRSYNEQFF
TRBD1,TRBV18,TRBJ2-1,few,TGTGCCAGCTCACCGGGACAGCTAATCTACAATGAGCAGTTCTTC,CASSPGQLIYNEQFF
-,TRBV5-5,TRBJ1-1,many,TGTGCCAGCAGCCCTCAAGGCAGCTTGAACACTGAAGCTTTCTTT,CASSPQGSLNTEAFF
-,TRBV20-1,TRBJ2-7,-,TGCAGTGCTCGTAGCTACGAGCAGTACTTC,CSARSYEQYF
-,TRBV9,TRBJ1-4,many,TGTGCCAGCAGCCCTCAGACAGGACGGTTGTTTTTT,CASSPQTGRLFF
-,TRBV28,TRBJ2-2,few,TGTGCCAGCGGAGCGAGACTAGACACCGGGGAGCTGTTTTTT,CASGARLDTGELFF
-,TRBV29-1,TRBJ1-1,-,TGCAGCGTTGGTGGCACGATGAACACTGAAGCTTTCTTT,CSVGGTMNTEAFF
-,TRBV28,TRBJ1-4,few,TGTGCCAGCAGCGACAGAACAACTAATGAAAAACTGTTTTTT,CASSDRTTNEKLFF
-,TRBV20-1,TRBJ2-1,many,TGCAGTGGGGGCAGGCCCAAGGGTGAGCAGTTCTTC,CSGGRPKGEQFF
-,TRBV7-2,TRBJ2-1,-,TGTGTCAGCAGCTTTGGAGGGAGTTACGAGCAGTTCTTC,CVSSFGGSYEQFF
TRBD1,TRBV27,TRBJ2-4,once,TGTGCCAGCAGTGGCTATACAGGGGGCCAGAACATTCAGTACTTC,CASSGYTGGQNIQYF
-,TRBV29-1,TRBJ2-3,many,TGCAGCGTAAAGAGCGCTAGCACAGATACGCAGTATTTT,CSVKSASTDTQYF
-,TRBV12-3/TRBV12-4,TRBJ2-5,many,TGTGCCAGCAGTTTGACCCCCGAGACCCAGTACTTC,CASSLTPETQYF
-,TRBV19,TRBJ2-1,many,TGTGCCAGTAGTATGACCGCTAGCAGCTACAATGAGCAGTTCTTC,CASSMTASSYNEQFF
-,TRBV2,TRBJ1-5,-,TGTGCCAGCAGTGAAGCGAGGCTTAGCAATCAGCCCCAGCATTTT,CASSEARLSNQPQHF
TRBD1,TRBV29-1,TRBJ1-2,many,TGCAGCGTTGTCCCCCAAACAGGGGGCGATGGCTACACCTTC,CSVVPQTGGDGYTF
TRBD2,TRBV5-1,TRBJ2-3,few,TGCGCCAGCGCCGTTCCGAGCGGGGCCCGGGGAGATACGCAGTATTTT,CASAVPSGARGDTQYF
-,TRBV28,TRBJ2-4,-,TGTGCCAGCCGCCCCCAAGCCAAAAACATTCAGTACTTC,CASRPQAKNIQYF
-,TRBV20-1,TRBJ2-1,many,TGCAGTGCCCGAGGAGCGGTACCCAATGAGCAGTTCTTC,CSARGAVPNEQFF
-,TRBV7-9,TRBJ2-5,-,TGTGCCAGCAGCGGAGACCGGGTATTGTACCAAGAGACCCAGTACTTC,CASSGDRVLYQETQYF
TRBD2,TRBV5-1,TRBJ2-3,-,TGCGCCAGCAGCCCCGATACTAGCGCAGATACGCAGTATTTT,CASSPDTSADTQYF
-,TRBV20-1,TRBJ2-3,few,TGCAGTGCTGACCGGGGCGCAGATCCAGATACGCAGTATTTT,CSADRGADPDTQYF
-,TRBV28,TRBJ2-7,many,TGTGCCAGCAGCCGGAGGGACGAGCAGTACTTC,CASSRRDEQYF
-,TRBV28,TRBJ2-5,-,TGTGCCAGCAGTTTTACGGGGGGCGATGAGCAGTACTTC,CASSFTGGDEQYF
TRBD2,TRBV7-8,TRBJ2-3,few,TGTGCCAGCAGCTTTAAGGGACTAGCGGGGGGGAAGACGCAGTATTTT,CASSFKGLAGGKTQYF